This T cell receptor (beta chain) is drawn from a study of a mutant IDH1 vaccine in newly diagnosed glioma. The CDR3 runs to 13 residues. Germline trimming cut 6 bases from V and 7 bases from J; bases unmatched to any gene: 8. Germline loops: CDR1 LNHDA, CDR2 SQIVND (reference sequence). This clone appeared once. No antigen is known for it. The data were produced by immunoSEQ multiplex PCR, yet TCRdb's version contains in-frame clones alone and is incomplete. The sample consists of fewer than 95,000 clones, approximately 78% of them appearing once. Time point defined: week 47, end of study. Topical imiquimod accompanied each vaccine dose, which consisted of 300 ug of mutant IDH1 20-mer peptide. Scheduled for weeks 1, 3, 5, 7, 11, 15, 19 and 23, eight vaccinations were given to patients.

The sequences come from PBMCs, collected from a glioma patient whose treatment included an IDH1 peptide vaccine. This chain uses TRBV19 with TRBJ2-5; 7 bases fit TRBD1. The sequence came from a middle-aged man with glioma. The CDR3 region has the DNA TGTGCCAGTAGCCAGGACAGGATTGGGACCCAGTACTTC. Amino acids: CASSQDRIGTQYF.